These 9 T cell receptor beta chains originate from one sample sequenced in a study of cytomegalovirus exposure and HLA in healthy donors. The PCR employed 60 Vbeta primers together with 13 Jbeta primers. Profiling relied on immunoSEQ multiplex PCR, and the TCRdb table lists in-frame clones only, not all of them. The table has about 200,000 clones, about 81% seen once. The specimen was PBMCs. All receptors come from a woman aged 45 to 65 in good health and CMV-seropositive.

In regard to this clone: One junction end disagrees with the germline gene, perhaps due to a read error. The V gene is TRBV7-9, the J gene TRBJ2-7, with D possibly being TRBD2 (6 bases). The CDR3 is made up of 13 amino acids. The germline CDR1 and CDR2 sequences are SEHNR and FQNEAQ (reference sequence). The CDR3 loop is CSSSLVKEGVKYF. In nucleotides, the CDR3 is TGTTCCAGCAGCTTAGTTAAGGAGGGAGTAAAGTACTTC.

The J gene is TRBJ1-6, the V gene TRBV9; D might be TRBD1 (6 bases). The CDR3 consists of 15 residues. Trimming cost V 6 bases and J 9 bases, with 19 bases left between them. Per germline, CDR1 SGDLS and CDR2 YYNGEE. CDR3 bases: TGTGCCAGCACCCGGGGGGCCAATGGGGGTTCACCCCTCCACTTT. Protein product: CASTRGANGGSPLHF. Combining the CDR3 with reference TRBV9 and TRBJ1-6 gives the whole variable domain DSGVTQTPKHLITATGQRVTLRCSPRSGDLSVYWYQQSLDQGLQFLIQYYNGEERAKGNILERFSAQQFPDLHSELNLSSLELGDSALYFCASTRGANGGSPLHFGNGTRLTVT.

The J gene is TRBJ1-5, the V gene TRBV2; possibly TRBD1 for D (6 bases). V lost 4 bases and J lost 4, with 11 bases in between. The CDR3 has 14 residues. Germline CDR1 and CDR2: SNHLY and FYNNEI. DNA of the CDR3: TGTGCCAGCAGTGTCGAAAGGGGGAATCAGCCCCAGCATTTT. As protein: CASSVERGNQPQHF.

The chain is built from TRBV4-1 and TRBJ2-2; D possibly corresponds to TRBD2 (6 bases). This CDR3 has 14 residues. Trimming took 4 bases from V and 1 from J, leaving 7 bases between them. Germline V CDR1 and CDR2: MGHRA, YSYEKL. The CDR3 DNA is TGCGCCAGCAGCCGGGGGGTGAACACCGGGGAGCTGTTTTTT. Its translation is CASSRGVNTGELFF.

Note on this clone: The junction does not match germline at one end; this may be a read error. V gene TRBV7-9 combines with J gene TRBJ2-1; 14 bases agree with TRBD2. CDR3 length: 15 amino acids. CDR1 is SEHNR and CDR2 is FQNEAQ in the germline V gene (reference sequence). The CDR3 sequence: CSSLPGLAGDGEQFF. The CDR3 nucleotides are TGTTCCAGCTTACCGGGACTAGCGGGAGACGGTGAGCAGTTCTTC.

The chain is built from TRBV28 and TRBJ1-1; tentative D call: TRBD1 (5 bases). The CDR3 covers 14 residues. V lost 2 bases and J lost 6, with 13 bases in between. Germline V gene data show CDR1 as MDHEN and CDR2 as SYDVKM. Here the CDR3 DNA reads TGTGCCAGCAGTTTAGGCAGGGTTTTTGCTGAAGCTTTCTTT. Amino acid sequence: CASSLGRVFAEAFF. Together with reference TRBV28 and TRBJ1-1, the CDR3 gives the full variable domain: DVKVTQSSRYLVKRTGEKVFLECVQDMDHENMFWYRQDPGLGLRLIYFSYDVKMKEKGDIPEGYSVSREKKERFSLILESASTNQTSMYLCASSLGRVFAEAFFGQGTRLTVV.

The chain links TRBV2 to TRBJ1-4; TRBD1 agrees at 7 bases. The J segment lost 4 bases and the V segment lost 5 bases, leaving 10 bases of the junction unmatched. CDR3 length equals 16 residues. CDR1 and CDR2 from the germline V gene are SNHLY and FYNNEI. As DNA, the CDR3 is TGTGCCAGCAGTTCTGGGACAGACTTGATTAATGAAAAACTGTTTTTT. This gives the protein CASSSGTDLINEKLFF.

The rearrangement joins TRBV28 to TRBJ2-5, with TRBD2 identical over 8 bases. With 9 bases clipped from V and 2 bases from J, the junction kept 14 bases outside the gene matches. CDR1 is MDHEN and CDR2 is SYDVKM in the germline V gene. The CDR3 runs to 16 residues. In DNA form, the CDR3 reads TGTGCCAGTAGCCCTATATCGGGCGGGAGGCAAGAGACCCAGTACTTC. It is translated as CASSPISGGRQETQYF. Full variable domain (outside the CDR3, taken from reference TRBV28 and TRBJ2-5): DVKVTQSSRYLVKRTGEKVFLECVQDMDHENMFWYRQDPGLGLRLIYFSYDVKMKEKGDIPEGYSVSREKKERFSLILESASTNQTSMYLCASSPISGGRQETQYFGPGTRLLVL.

The chain combines TRBV7-8 with TRBJ1-4; D may be TRBD1 (6 bases). CDR3 length: 17 residues. Germline V CDR1 and CDR2: SGHVS, FQNEAQ. V lost 5 bases and J 2 bases, leaving 18 bases between the germline ends. For the CDR3, the DNA is TGTGCCAGCAGCCGTCGGTTGGGGGGGCCCACTAATGAAAAACTGTTTTTT. It translates to CASSRRLGGPTNEKLFF.